This T cell receptor beta chain appears in the sequencing data of a study of shared clonotypes between healthy human individuals. On this clone: Its antigen is as yet unknown.

The CDR3 is 14 residues long. Per germline, CDR1 SGHNT and CDR2 YYREEE (reference sequence). V was cut by 4 bases and J by 9 bases, with 17 bases left in between. Study conclusions and caveats: Naive subsets tended to show greater estimated richness than memory subsets. Tissues were not sampled, only blood, and their repertoires likely differ.

Produced via immunoSEQ multiplex PCR; TCRdb's table is partial and in-frame only. Of 1.6 million or so clones detected, around 98.5% appear once; the ten largest clones hold around 0.38%. The TCR comes from a man younger than 45 in good health. This chain links TRBV5-4 with TRBJ2-1; D is perhaps TRBD1 (6 bases). Sample: naive CD4+ T cells sorted from blood. Subset described: CD45RA+ positively selected. The DNA for the CDR3 is TGTGCCAGCAGCCCCTCCCTCAGGGGCGGTGAGCAGTTCTTC. Amino acid sequence: CASSPSLRGGEQFF.